This T cell receptor (beta chain) was obtained from a study of cytomegalovirus exposure and HLA in healthy donors. This CDR3 is built from 17 residues. Germline CDR1 SGHDT, CDR2 YYEEEE. PCR was performed using 60 Vbeta and 13 Jbeta primers. Generated by immunoSEQ multiplex PCR, the TCRdb table keeps only in-frame clones and is missing some. The sample has roughly 110,000 clones, roughly 68% seen once. This clone was counted a few times. This chain connects TRBV5-6 to TRBJ2-5; D may be TRBD2 (6 bases). The closer fit of TRBJ2-7 to the DNA end suggests the J call may be wrong. The sequenced material came from PBMCs. This clonotype originated in a woman in her twenties or thirties in good health and CMV-seronegative. The CDR3 loop is CASSLFFTAGRGYEQYF. CDR3 bases: TGTGCCAGCAGCTTGTTCTTCACGGCGGGACGGGGCTACGAGCAGTACTTC.